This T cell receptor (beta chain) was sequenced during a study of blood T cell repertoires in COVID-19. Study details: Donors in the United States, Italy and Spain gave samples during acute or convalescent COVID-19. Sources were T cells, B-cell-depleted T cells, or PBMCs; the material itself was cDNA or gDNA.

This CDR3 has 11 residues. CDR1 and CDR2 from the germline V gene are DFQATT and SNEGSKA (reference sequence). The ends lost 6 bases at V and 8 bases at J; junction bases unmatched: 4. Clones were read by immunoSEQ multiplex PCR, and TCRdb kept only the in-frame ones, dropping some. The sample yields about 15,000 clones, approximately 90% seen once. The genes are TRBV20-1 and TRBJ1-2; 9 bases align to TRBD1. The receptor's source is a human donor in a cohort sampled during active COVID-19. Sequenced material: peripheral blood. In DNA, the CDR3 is TGCAGTGCCTGGACAGGGGTAGGCTACACCTTC. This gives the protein CSAWTGVGYTF.